The 30 T cell receptor beta chains reported below all come from one sample, sequenced in a study of CD8+CD57+ T cells in acquired aplastic anemia. Patients sequenced had flow cytometry evidence of CD8+CD57+ cell expansion. Genomic DNA, the template, was used for profiling of the TCR beta VDJ and CDR3. TCRdb re-called the reads through MiXCR, storing one row per CDR3 protein. The sample yields 120,000 or so distinct CDR3 sequences, about 43% seen once. Specimen: sorted CD4+, CD8+, or CD8+CD57+ T cells (not recorded which) from PBMCs. Source of these receptors: a human donor with aplastic anemia.

In its sample, this clonotype was seen many times. The chain uses TRBV7-9 and TRBJ2-5, with 8 bases identical to TRBD2. After removal of 3 bases from V and 0 bases from J, the junction contained 3 bases not matched to a gene. The CDR3 runs 15 residues. Germline lookup yields CDR1 SEHNR and CDR2 FQNEAQ (reference sequence). The CDR3 DNA reads TGTGCCAGCAGCTTTAGCGGGGCGTACCAAGAGACCCAGTACTTC. This codes for CASSFSGAYQETQYF.

The chain joins TRBV6-2 or TRBV6-3 to TRBJ2-2, with no clear D. V lost 3 bases, J lost 5 bases, and 7 bases lay in between. The CDR3 has 13 amino acids. Germline V lookup: CDR1 MNHEY, CDR2 SVGEGT. CDR3 in amino acids: CASSYSGTGELFF. The CDR3 DNA follows: TGTGCCAGCAGTTATTCTGGGACCGGGGAGCTGTTTTTT.

V gene TRBV7-8 combines with J gene TRBJ2-1, with D unresolved. Trimming removed 6 bases at V and 10 bases at J, with 16 bases between. CDR1 and CDR2 from the germline V gene are SGHVS and FQNEAQ. This CDR3 is 13 amino acids long. The CDR3 protein is CASSPANPTEQFF. For the CDR3, the DNA is TGTGCCAGCAGTCCGGCTAACCCGACAGAGCAGTTCTTC.

This clonotype was counted ten times or more. In nucleotides, the CDR3 is TGTGCCAGTAGTATAGATAACGGAGGAGAAAAACTGTTTTTT. As protein: CASSIDNGGEKLFF. The V gene is TRBV19, the J gene TRBJ1-4; no definite D call. Trimming cost V 0 bases and J 8 bases, with 10 bases left between them. There are 14 residues in the CDR3. Germline V gene sequence: CDR1 LNHDA, CDR2 SQIVND (reference sequence).

This clonotype showed up just a few times. The chain uses TRBV27 and TRBJ2-6; D might be TRBD1 or TRBD2, each matching 5 bases. Trimming removed 0 bases at V and 4 bases at J, with 10 bases between. This CDR3 is built from 16 residues. Germline CDR1 and CDR2: MNHEY and SMNVEV (reference sequence). CDR3 bases: TGTGCCAGCAGTTTATCGAGAGGGGCCGGGGCCAACGTCCTGACTTTC. Its protein product is CASSLSRGAGANVLTF. Based on the CDR3 plus reference TRBV27 and TRBJ2-6, the full variable domain is EAQVTQNPRYLITVTGKKLTVTCSQNMNHEYMSWYRQDPGLGLRQIYYSMNVEVTDKGDVPEGYKVSRKEKRNFPLILESPSPNQTSLYFCASSLSRGAGANVLTFGAGSRLTVL.

The CDR3 sequence: CASSFSGGAYNEQFF. The CDR3 DNA is TGTGCCTCCTCCTTTAGCGGGGGGGCCTACAATGAGCAGTTCTTC. The rearrangement joins TRBV24-1 to TRBJ2-1, with TRBD2 matching over 11 bases. The CDR3 sequence is 15 residues long. CDR1 and CDR2 (germline): KGHDR, SFDVKD. V shed 12 bases and J 2 bases; nucleotides not matched to a gene: 8.

The V and J genes are TRBV9 and TRBJ1-6; D gene uncertain. The CDR3 totals 13 residues. V lost 0 bases, J lost 10 bases, and 8 bases lay in between. In germline, CDR1 is SGDLS, CDR2 YYNGEE. The CDR3 bases are TGTGCCAGCAGCGTAGACCCCTCCTCACCCCTCCACTTT. It yields the protein CASSVDPSSPLHF.

As to this clonotype: A much larger clone differs by one base, so this may be a read error. This chain uses TRBV27 with TRBJ1-2; D is undetermined. The germline gives CDR1 MNHEY, CDR2 SMNVEV (reference sequence). CDR3 length: 14 residues. Trimming left V 4 bases short and J 5 bases short, with 14 bases between. The CDR3 spells CASSSRANVYGYTF. The CDR3 DNA is TGTGCCAGCAGTTCACGCGCGAATGTATATGGCTACACCTTC.

V gene TRBV12-3 or TRBV12-4 combines with J gene TRBJ1-5, with D possibly being TRBD1 (5 bases). The V gene lost 8 bases and the J gene lost 4 bases, with 9 bases spanning the gap. The CDR3 is made up of 12 amino acids. In nucleotides, the CDR3 is TGTGCCAGCCGGGGGGTTAATCAGCCCCAGCATTTT. As protein: CASRGVNQPQHF.

The J gene is TRBJ1-6, the V gene TRBV9, with 8 bases aligning to TRBD1. This CDR3 has 12 residues. Trimming cost V 4 bases and J 14 bases; bases outside gene matches: 5. CDR1 and CDR2 from the germline V gene are SGDLS and YYNGEE. CDR3 region: CASSLDRGALHF. The CDR3 DNA is TGTGCCAGCAGCCTCGACAGGGGAGCCCTCCACTTT.

This clonotype was found many times. The chain recombines TRBV12-3 or TRBV12-4 with TRBJ1-3, with D possibly being TRBD1 (5 bases). The V gene lost 2 bases and the J gene lost 0 bases, with 11 bases spanning the gap. The CDR3 runs 16 residues. CDR3: CASSLQGMSSGNTIYF. The CDR3 region has the DNA TGTGCCAGCAGTTTACAGGGAATGAGCTCTGGAAACACCATATATTTT.

The CDR3: CASSLLQDYGTEAFF. Here the CDR3 DNA reads TGTGCCAGCAGCTTATTACAGGATTACGGGACTGAAGCTTTCTTT. The J gene is TRBJ1-1, the V gene TRBV7-8, with D perhaps TRBD1 (5 bases). The germline gives CDR1 SGHVS, CDR2 FQNEAQ. This CDR3 has 15 residues. Trimming stripped 2 bases from V and 5 bases from J, with 15 bases between.

Ten or more counts support this clonotype. The chain couples TRBV19 to TRBJ1-2; the match to TRBD1 covers 7 bases. CDR1 and CDR2 (germline): LNHDA, SQIVND (reference sequence). The J segment lost 4 bases and the V segment lost 4 bases, leaving 6 bases of the junction unmatched. CDR3 length: 14 amino acids. This CDR3 is CASSTEAGGYGYTF. The CDR3 nucleotides read TGTGCCAGTAGTACGGAGGCAGGGGGCTATGGCTACACCTTC.

Comments on this clonotype: Since no conserved phenylalanine or tryptophan closes the CDR3, a read error is the likely cause. It is unclear where the CDR3 begins or ends on the DNA, so no DNA is shown, and the CDR3 is as TCRdb lists it. The V and J genes are TRBV10-3 and TRBJ1-1. Germline CDR1 and CDR2: ENHRY and SYGVKD. From its first to its last residue, the CDR3 has 13 amino acids. The chain's CDR3 is CAISEGRNTEALL.

The V gene is TRBV14, the J gene TRBJ2-7; the D is unclear. V was trimmed by 1 base and J by 2 bases, leaving 9 bases between them. The CDR3 covers 14 residues. Germline-derived CDR1 and CDR2 are SGHDN and FVKESK. CDR3 protein: CASSQAGRTYEQYF. The CDR3 nucleotides read TGTGCCAGCAGCCAAGCCGGACGGACCTACGAGCAGTACTTC. Full variable domain (rest looked up from reference TRBV14 and TRBJ2-7): EAGVTQFPSHSVIEKGQTVTLRCDPISGHDNLYWYRRVMGKEIKFLLHFVKESKQDESGMPNNRFLAERTGGTYSTLKVQPAELEDSGVYFCASSQAGRTYEQYFGPGTRLTVT.

This rearrangement joins TRBV29-1 to TRBJ2-7, with D perhaps matching TRBD1 or TRBD2 (5 bases each). From germline, CDR1 is SQVTM and CDR2 ANQGSEA. Deletions cut 3 bases from V and 2 bases from J, with 17 bases between. The CDR3 runs 15 residues. This CDR3 is CSVDLGAGLAYEQYF. In nucleotides, the CDR3 is TGCAGCGTTGATCTCGGGGCAGGGTTGGCCTACGAGCAGTACTTC.

The rearrangement uses TRBV10-3 and TRBJ1-2, with D perhaps matching TRBD1 (5 bases). The CDR3 extends over 16 amino acids. Germline assignment: CDR1 ENHRY and CDR2 SYGVKD. The V gene lost 0 bases and the J gene lost 0 bases, with 11 bases spanning the gap. This chain's CDR3 is CAISESSGQANYGYTF. CDR3 coding DNA: TGTGCCATCAGTGAGTCTTCGGGGCAGGCTAACTATGGCTACACCTTC.

Points on this clonotype: One junction end does not reproduce the germline sequence, and a read error may be involved. The chain has TRBV2 and TRBJ1-1; a weak D match, TRBD1 (6 bases). Germline assignment: CDR1 SNHLY and CDR2 FYNNEI. The CDR3 is 15 amino acids. CDR3 amino acids: CASSEGTTGNTEAFF. For the CDR3, the DNA is TGTGCCAGCAGCGAAGGGACAACTGGAAACACTGAAGCTTTCTTT. The variable domain in full, completed from reference TRBV2 and TRBJ1-1, reads EPEVTQTPSHQVTQMGQEVILRCVPISNHLYFYWYRQILGQKVEFLVSFYNNEISEKSEIFDDQFSVERPDGSNFTLKIRSTKLEDSAMYFCASSEGTTGNTEAFFGQGTRLTVV.

Only a few counts were recorded for this clonotype. This may arise from a read error, as a much more abundant clone is one base away. V is TRBV5-1 and J is TRBJ2-5; D is unresolved. CDR3 length: 14 amino acids. Germline loops: CDR1 SGHRS, CDR2 YFSETQ. The CDR3 nucleotides read TGCGCCAGCAGCTTGGAGCCGACACAAGGGACCCAGTACTTC. Translated, it gives CASSLEPTQGTQYF.

The chain recombines TRBV11-1 with TRBJ2-7, with 13 bases lining up with TRBD2. CDR1 and CDR2 from the germline V gene are SGHAT and FQDESV (reference sequence). The length of the CDR3 is 16 residues. CDR3 amino acids: CTSSSRTSGGFYEQYV. The DNA for the CDR3 is TGTACCAGCAGCTCCCGGACTAGCGGGGGATTCTACGAGCAGTACGTC.

The J gene is TRBJ1-1, the V gene TRBV18; D gene ambiguous. Germline V gives CDR1 KGHSH, CDR2 LQKENI. Trimming took off 3 bases at V and 4 bases at J, with 15 bases between the two ends. This CDR3 has 15 residues. CDR3 coding DNA: TGTGCCAGCTCACCCGCCCTTTTTGGGCGCACTGAAGCTTTCTTT. The encoded protein is CASSPALFGRTEAFF.

This clonotype was seen at least ten times. V gene TRBV6-5 combines with J gene TRBJ1-2; D is ambiguous. Trimming shortened V by 5 bases and J by 4 bases, and 14 bases separated the two germline ends. This CDR3 has 14 residues. From germline, CDR1 is MNHEY and CDR2 SVGAGI. The CDR3: CASSNRRRGYGYTF. The DNA of the CDR3 is TGTGCCAGCAGTAACCGGAGGAGAGGCTATGGCTACACCTTC.

This clonotype was seen only once. The chain employs TRBV9 and TRBJ1-5, with TRBD1 matching 10 bases. The CDR3 runs 14 residues. Germline V CDR1 and CDR2: SGDLS, YYNGEE. V lost 3 bases to trimming and J lost 7 bases; unmatched junction nucleotides: 4. The CDR3 reads CASSGGQGTQPQHF. The CDR3, as DNA: TGTGCCAGCAGCGGGGGACAGGGGACCCAGCCCCAGCATTTT.

The chain combines TRBV10-3 with TRBJ1-2, with D perhaps matching TRBD1 (6 bases). With 0 bases removed from V and 8 bases from J, the gap between germline ends came to 16 bases. CDR3 size: 15 residues. Germline V gene lookup returns CDR1 ENHRY and CDR2 SYGVKD. This chain's CDR3 is CAISESAGEISGYTF. CDR3 in DNA: TGTGCCATCAGTGAGTCGGCAGGGGAGATATCCGGCTACACCTTC.

This clonotype has just a few counts. This sequence joins TRBV19 and TRBJ1-5; perhaps TRBD1 as D (6 bases). The germline V gene has CDR1 LNHDA and CDR2 SQIVND (reference sequence). Trimming took off 7 bases at V and 0 bases at J, with 13 bases between the two ends. The CDR3 covers 15 residues. The DNA for the CDR3 is TGTGCCAGTATGAGGGGGGCGAGTAGCAATCAGCCCCAGCATTTT. It encodes CASMRGASSNQPQHF.

As regards this clonotype: This may be a read error: a much more frequent sequence differs by one nucleotide. This sequence joins TRBV4-1 and TRBJ1-3, with no clear D. The V end was cut by 0 bases, the J end by 7 bases, with 16 bases between. CDR1 is MGHRA, CDR2 YSYEKL, per germline. This CDR3 region has 16 residues. The CDR3 region is CASSQDPRSPRNTIYF. DNA for the CDR3: TGCGCCAGCAGCCAAGATCCTAGGTCCCCTAGGAACACCATATATTTT.

The rearrangement joins TRBV9 to TRBJ2-7, with D tentatively TRBD1 or TRBD2 (5 bases each). The V end lost 3 bases, the J end lost 2 bases, and 6 bases lay between the germline ends. This CDR3 has 12 amino acids. Germline CDR1 is SGDLS and CDR2 is YYNGEE. The CDR3 DNA is TGTGCCAGCAGCGGGGACGCCTACGAGCAGTACTTC. The encoded protein is CASSGDAYEQYF.

Comments on this clonotype: This may be a read error, as it is one base from a much larger clone. The J gene is TRBJ2-7, the V gene TRBV28; D remains unclear. Trimming left V 3 bases short and J 6 bases short, with 12 bases between. Germline V lookup: CDR1 MDHEN, CDR2 SYDVKM. The CDR3 extends over 13 amino acids. CDR3 sequence (DNA): TGTGCCAGCAGTTTCCACGGCAGAATCGAGCAGTACTTC. It is translated as CASSFHGRIEQYF. The full variable domain, in which reference TRBV28 and TRBJ2-7 provide the parts outside the CDR3, is DVKVTQSSRYLVKRTGEKVFLECVQDMDHENMFWYRQDPGLGLRLIYFSYDVKMKEKGDIPEGYSVSREKKERFSLILESASTNQTSMYLCASSFHGRIEQYFGPGTRLTVT.

Comment on this clonotype: A much more abundant neighbour one base away suggests this may be a read error. The genes are TRBV7-9 and TRBJ1-2, with a tentative D call TRBD1 (5 bases). The CDR3 runs 15 residues. V gave up 1 base and J gave up 4 bases, with 13 bases separating them. Germline CDR1 is SEHNR and CDR2 is FQNEAQ (reference sequence). DNA of the CDR3: TGTGCCAGCAGCTTAGTCGGCGGGGGAGGCTATGGCTACACCTTC. Translating gives CASSLVGGGGYGYTF.

The table lists this clonotype with many counts. The V and J genes are TRBV5-4 and TRBJ2-7; TRBD1 matches 8 bases. V lost 4 bases and J lost 4; bases outside the gene matches: 7. There are 14 residues in the CDR3. From germline, CDR1 is SGHNT and CDR2 YYREEE (reference sequence). CDR3 region: CASSRDRINYEQYV. DNA for the CDR3: TGTGCCAGCAGCCGGGACAGGATTAATTACGAGCAGTACGTC.